The 21 T cell receptor beta chains below were found in one sample sequenced in a study of T cell repertoires in cytomegalovirus infection. In TCRdb, the reads were re-called with MiXCR into one record per CDR3 protein. The sample shows 650,000 to 900,000 distinct CDR3 sequences, about 30% of them seen only once. Antigens of these TCRs are unknown. Sequences were derived from cultured CD8+ T cells from PBMCs, sampled from culture after CMV antigen stimulation. The receptor set was obtained from a human donor in good health (CMV status not recorded). Some clones in this sample may be carry-over from other donors' samples.

The V and J genes are TRBV6-2 or TRBV6-3 and TRBJ1-1, with D possibly matching TRBD1 (5 bases). V lost 3 bases and J lost 3, with 11 bases in between. The CDR3 covers 14 residues. The germline CDR1 and CDR2 sequences are MNHEY and SVGEGT. CDR3 amino acids: CASSYVQDYTEAFF. CDR3 bases: TGTGCCAGCAGTTATGTACAGGATTACACTGAAGCTTTCTTT.

This clonotype came up a few times. This chain joins TRBV12-3 or TRBV12-4 and TRBJ1-1; D gene uncertain. The V end was cut by 8 bases, the J end by 6 bases, with 10 bases between. This CDR3 region has 11 residues. CDR3 DNA: TGTGCCAGCGGAGAGTTGTCTGAAGCTTTCTTT. Translation: CASGELSEAFF.

This chain links TRBV19 with TRBJ1-3; D ambiguous. The V gene's germline CDR1 is LNHDA and CDR2 SQIVND (reference sequence). Trimming took off 3 bases at V and 0 bases at J, with 6 bases between the two ends. The CDR3 contains 14 residues. The CDR3, as DNA: TGTGCCAGTAGTATCCCGGACTCTGGAAACACCATATATTTT. This encodes CASSIPDSGNTIYF.

The chain carries TRBV27 and TRBJ2-1; 9 nucleotides align to TRBD2. Germline V gene lookup returns CDR1 MNHEY and CDR2 SMNVEV (reference sequence). J was trimmed by 5 bases and V by 5 bases; bases with no gene match: 10. This CDR3 spans 16 amino acids. CDR3 residues: CASSKRAGGPNNEQFF. The CDR3 DNA sequence: TGTGCCAGCAGTAAAAGAGCGGGGGGACCAAACAATGAGCAGTTCTTC.

This clonotype showed up just a few times. V usage is TRBV6-1 and J usage is TRBJ2-7, with D perhaps TRBD2 (6 bases). Trimming took 6 bases from V and 0 from J, leaving 15 bases between them. The CDR3 has 15 residues. CDR1 and CDR2 (germline): MNHNS, SASEGT. CDR3 sequence (DNA): TGTGCCAGCAGCCTCGGGGACTGGAGCTCCTACGAGCAGTACGTC. The encoded protein is CASSLGDWSSYEQYV.

V and J are TRBV7-9 and TRBJ1-1; D not resolved. This CDR3 region has 12 residues. Trimming took 3 bases from V and 9 from J, leaving 11 bases between them. Germline V gives CDR1 SEHNR, CDR2 FQNEAQ (reference sequence). DNA for the CDR3: TGTGCCAGCAGCTTCGAACCCACCCAAGCTTTCTTT. It is translated as CASSFEPTQAFF.

The J gene is TRBJ2-7, the V gene TRBV4-1; D is perhaps TRBD1 or TRBD2 (7 bases each). Trimming cost V 0 bases and J 3 bases, with 12 bases left between them. CDR3 size: 15 residues. Germline V gene sequence: CDR1 MGHRA, CDR2 YSYEKL. CDR3 in DNA: TGCGCCAGCAGCCAAGATCCAGGGGGGGACTACGAGCAGTACTTC. Amino acid sequence: CASSQDPGGDYEQYF.

At least ten counts were recorded for this clonotype. One end of the junction is discordant with germline, which a read error may explain. The V call is TRBV4-2, the J call TRBJ2-1, with a possible D match to TRBD2 (7 bases). The CDR3 is 18 residues long. The germline V gene encodes CDR1 LGHNA and CDR2 YNFKEQ. Here the CDR3 reads CASSQVGLGGATNNELFF. In nucleotides, the CDR3 is TGTGCCAGCAGCCAAGTCGGCCTGGGGGGGGCCACTAACAATGAGCTGTTCTTC.

The chain combines TRBV11-1 with TRBJ2-1; D is tentatively TRBD1 or TRBD2 (6 bases each). The length of the CDR3 is 14 residues. Between the trimmed V and J ends, which lost 1 base and 7 bases, there was a span of 11 bases. CDR1 SGHAT and CDR2 FQDESV come from the germline V gene (reference sequence). The CDR3 spells CASSLGGATNEQFF. CDR3 nucleotides: TGTGCCAGCAGCTTAGGGGGGGCCACGAATGAGCAGTTCTTC.

The chain combines TRBV2 with TRBJ1-5; no clear D gene. The length of the CDR3 is 16 residues. CDR1 is SNHLY and CDR2 is FYNNEI in the germline V gene. Between the trimmed V and J ends, which lost 1 base and 0 bases, there was a span of 10 bases. This CDR3 reads CASSEEGRDSNQPQHF. The CDR3 nucleotides are TGTGCCAGCAGTGAAGAAGGACGTGATAGCAATCAGCCCCAGCATTTT.

This clonotype has a handful of counts. V gene TRBV6-1 combines with J gene TRBJ2-4; D ambiguous. V lost 8 bases to trimming and J lost 0 bases, with 8 bases between them. Germline CDR1 is MNHNS and CDR2 is SASEGT. CDR3 length equals 13 residues. As DNA, the CDR3 is TGTGCCAGCTGGAGCGTAGCCAAAAACATTCAGTACTTC. Translation: CASWSVAKNIQYF.

This clonotype showed up many times. The chain couples TRBV3-1 to TRBJ2-7; D is perhaps TRBD1 (6 bases). Per germline, CDR1 LGHDT and CDR2 YNNKEL (reference sequence). The ends were cut back, 1 base at V and 2 bases at J, with 15 bases in the middle. The CDR3 length is 16 residues. The CDR3 protein is CASSQVWTEITYEQYV. In DNA, the CDR3 is TGTGCCAGCAGCCAAGTTTGGACAGAAATAACCTACGAGCAGTACGTC.

This chain connects TRBV15 to TRBJ2-2; D call uncertain. The CDR3 totals 14 residues. Germline V lookup: CDR1 LNHNV, CDR2 YYDKDF (reference sequence). Trimming left V 8 bases short and J 3 bases short, with 13 bases between. CDR3 nucleotides: TGTGCCACCCGCGCGGAGTGGGACACCGGGGAGCTGTTTTTT. This gives the protein CATRAEWDTGELFF.

Comments on this clonotype: This may stem from a read error, because a much larger clone lies one nucleotide away. J is TRBJ2-6 and V is TRBV19; TRBD1 matches 12 bases. This CDR3 is built from 18 residues. The germline gives CDR1 LNHDA, CDR2 SQIVND (reference sequence). CDR3 nucleotides: TGTGCCAGTAGTATATCCGGGACAGGGGGCTTTGGGACCAACGTCCTGACTTTC. It specifies CASSISGTGGFGTNVLTF. The full variable domain, with the rest looked up from reference TRBV19 and TRBJ2-6, is DGGITQSPKYLFRKEGQNVTLSCEQNLNHDAMYWYRQDPGQGLRLIYYSQIVNDFQKGDIAEGYSVSREKKESFPLTVTSAQKNPTAFYLCASSISGTGGFGTNVLTFGAGSRLTVL.

This clonotype was seen a single time. This rearrangement joins TRBV13 to TRBJ2-1; TRBD2 agrees at 9 bases. V lost 5 bases, J lost 5 bases, and 4 bases stayed unmatched. Germline V gene data show CDR1 as PRHDT and CDR2 as FYEKMQ (reference sequence). The CDR3 has 14 amino acids. In DNA form, the CDR3 reads TGTGCCAGCAGCAAGCGGGGGGCCAACAATGAGCAGTTCTTC. Protein product: CASSKRGANNEQFF.

The chain combines TRBV4-2 with TRBJ2-3; 8 nucleotides line up with TRBD2. The CDR3 runs 18 residues. J lost 3 bases, V lost 3 bases, and 14 bases had no gene match. From germline, CDR1 is LGHNA and CDR2 YNFKEQ. CDR3 nucleotides: TGTGCCAGCAGCCAGGGGCGGGGGGTACAAAAACTGACAGATACGCAGTATTTT. Translated, it gives CASSQGRGVQKLTDTQYF.

This clonotype turned up a few times. This rearrangement joins TRBV6-2 or TRBV6-3 to TRBJ2-3; D unresolved. V was trimmed by 5 bases and J by 13 bases, leaving 16 bases between them. This CDR3 spans 12 amino acids. Germline loops: CDR1 MNHEY, CDR2 SVGEGT. CDR3 loop: CASSISAEMEYF. The DNA of the CDR3 is TGTGCCAGCAGTATCTCCGCGGAGATGGAGTATTTT.

This clonotype was seen only a few times. The J gene is TRBJ2-1, the V gene TRBV7-9; D uncertain. The CDR3 is made up of 12 amino acids. With 8 bases removed from V and 7 bases from J, the gap between germline ends came to 12 bases. Germline CDR1 reads SEHNR; CDR2 reads FQNEAQ (reference sequence). In DNA, the CDR3 is TGTGCCAGCGGAAGAGATCATAATGAGCAGTTCTTC. Encoded protein: CASGRDHNEQFF.

The sample holds one count of this clonotype. J is TRBJ2-3 and V is TRBV5-1; TRBD2 aligns across 9 bases. The CDR3 runs 17 residues. Germline V gives CDR1 SGHRS, CDR2 YFSETQ. V gave up 2 bases and J gave up 2 bases; unmatched junction bases: 9. The CDR3 coding sequence is TGCGCCAGCAGCTTAGCACTAGCGGGCGCAACCACAGATACGCAGTATTTT. This gives the protein CASSLALAGATTDTQYF. The variable domain in full, with the rest retrieved from reference TRBV5-1 and TRBJ2-3, is KAGVTQTPRYLIKTRGQQVTLSCSPISGHRSVSWYQQTPGQGLQFLFEYFSETQRNKGNFPGRFSGRQFSNSRSEMNVSTLELGDSALYLCASSLALAGATTDTQYFGPGTRLTVL.

The chain couples TRBV27 to TRBJ1-5; D may be TRBD1 (5 bases). The CDR3 is 16 amino acids. Per the germline V gene, CDR1 is MNHEY and CDR2 is SMNVEV (reference sequence). With 3 bases removed from V and 4 bases from J, the gap between germline ends came to 16 bases. The CDR3 nucleotides read TGTGCCAGCAGTTTCTTTTGGGACCCTCTTAATCAGCCCCAGCATTTT. This translates into CASSFFWDPLNQPQHF.

V gene TRBV5-6 combines with J gene TRBJ1-3; TRBD1 matches at 10 bases. V lost 2 bases, J lost 0 bases, and 5 bases stayed unmatched. This CDR3 is built from 17 residues. Germline CDR1 SGHDT, CDR2 YYEEEE. The CDR3 nucleotides read TGTGCCAGCAGCTTCGGGACAGGGGCCTCCTCTGGAAACACCATATATTTT. This sequence encodes CASSFGTGASSGNTIYF.